This T cell receptor (beta chain) came from a study of blood T cell repertoires in COVID-19. Study summary: Material from acute and convalescent COVID-19 was sourced from the United States, Italy and Spain. Nucleic acid was either cDNA or gDNA, and it came from T cells, B-cell-depleted T cells, or PBMCs.

In the original analysis: Amplification of reference gene primers provided the estimated nucleated cell counts. The repertoire was sequenced with immunoSEQ multiplex PCR; TCRdb's copy has only in-frame clones and lacks some. From that table come the V and J calls and clone size; the DNA was used to work out D and trimming. The sample contains roughly 270,000 clones, 70% to 90% of which appear only once. The CDR3 length is 15 residues. Per the germline V gene, CDR1 is MNHEY and CDR2 is SMNVEV (reference sequence). Losses at the gene ends were 5 bases for V and 7 bases for J; bases not matched to a gene: 7.

Source material: peripheral blood. The chain has TRBV27 and TRBJ1-4, with TRBD1 matching over 10 bases. The receptor was isolated from a man aged 18 to 29 with active or convalescent COVID-19. The CDR3 reads CASSVIGTGAEKLFF. The DNA for the CDR3 is TGTGCCAGCAGTGTCATCGGGACAGGGGCTGAAAAACTGTTTTTT.